Below are 14 T cell receptor beta chains sequenced from a single sample in a study of vaccination effects on CD4 cells after COVID-19. Antigen-specific CD4+ T cells were expanded with viral peptide pools in the ViraFEST assay before sequencing. Upon completion of 10 days in culture, CD4+ T cells were isolated. Antigens of these TCRs are unknown. Libraries were prepared by immunoSEQ multiplex PCR; TCRdb keeps only in-frame clonotypes and omits some of them. The profile covers tens of thousands of clones, with around 70% appearing a single time and approximately 1.7% taken by the ten largest. This specimen consisted of CD4+ T cells from PBMCs cultured with HCoV-229E spike peptides, obtained before COVID-19 vaccination. Receptors originate from a human donor who received a COVID-19 vaccine.

The chain uses TRBV6-1 and TRBJ2-7; D is perhaps TRBD1 (6 bases). CDR1 and CDR2 from the germline V gene are MNHNS and SASEGT. The V end lost 2 bases, the J end lost 9 bases, and 14 bases lay between the germline ends. The CDR3 totals 13 residues. CDR3 residues: CASSEQNRVWQYV. DNA for the CDR3: TGTGCCAGCAGTGAACAAAACAGGGTCTGGCAGTACGTC.

The V call is TRBV5-8, the J call TRBJ2-3; TRBD2 aligns across 12 bases. Germline loops: CDR1 SGHTS, CDR2 YDEGEE. V lost 4 bases and J lost 5; bases outside the gene matches: 8. The CDR3 has 16 residues. Written as DNA, the CDR3 is TGTGCCAGCAGCCCAATGAAGACTAGCGGGGGAGATACGCAGTATTTT. This encodes CASSPMKTSGGDTQYF. Full variable domain (rest looked up from reference TRBV5-8 and TRBJ2-3): EAGVTQSPTHLIKTRGQQATLRCSPISGHTSVYWYQQALGLGLQFLLWYDEGEERNRGNFPPRFSGRQFPNYSSELNVNALELEDSALYLCASSPMKTSGGDTQYFGPGTRLTVL.

This clone was seen more than once but under ten times. This rearrangement joins TRBV6-2 or TRBV6-3 to TRBJ1-4, with TRBD1 matching 8 bases. The CDR3 length is 15 residues. Trimming took 2 bases from V and 7 from J; bases not matched to a gene: 6. The germline gives CDR1 MNHEY, CDR2 SVGEGT. The CDR3 reads CASSYLTGGGEKLFF. DNA of the CDR3: TGTGCCAGCAGTTACCTCACAGGGGGAGGTGAAAAACTGTTTTTT.

V gene TRBV5-4 combines with J gene TRBJ2-7, with TRBD2 as a possible D gene (7 bases). This CDR3 is 14 amino acids long. Trimming stripped 4 bases from V and 3 bases from J, with 14 bases between. The germline CDR1 and CDR2 sequences are SGHNT and YYREEE (reference sequence). The CDR3 is CASSPEGGDYEQYV. The DNA for the CDR3 is TGTGCCAGCAGCCCGGAGGGGGGGGACTACGAGCAGTACGTC.

This clone was seen only once. The chain uses TRBV5-1 and TRBJ2-3; no reliable D call. V was shortened by 5 bases and J by 6 bases, with 16 bases between the two germline ends. The germline V gene encodes CDR1 SGHRS and CDR2 YFSETQ. The CDR3 has 14 residues. This CDR3 is CASSLNLVGDTQYF. In DNA form, the CDR3 reads TGCGCCAGCAGTTTAAACCTAGTTGGCGATACGCAGTATTTT.

This chain links TRBV6-5 with TRBJ2-5; 11 bases align to TRBD2. Germline V CDR1 and CDR2: MNHEY, SVGAGI. V lost 7 bases, J lost 4 bases, and 8 bases stayed unmatched. The CDR3 length is 15 residues. Here the CDR3 DNA reads TGTGCCAGCACACTAGCGGGGGCCCTGGGAGAGACCCAGTACTTC. Translated: CASTLAGALGETQYF.

The J gene is TRBJ2-1, the V gene TRBV7-2; D is uncertain. Germline V gene sequence: CDR1 SGHTA, CDR2 FQGNSA. The CDR3 contains 15 residues. V lost 5 bases, J lost 2 bases, and 13 bases lay in between. CDR3 in amino acids: CASSEQSVAYNEQFF. The CDR3 DNA reads TGTGCCAGCAGCGAACAAAGTGTCGCCTACAATGAGCAGTTCTTC.

V and J are TRBV5-5 and TRBJ2-2; TRBD2 aligns across 7 bases. The CDR3 has 16 amino acids. With V trimmed by 0 bases and J by 2 bases, 4 bases remained unmatched. Germline assignment: CDR1 SGHKS and CDR2 YYEKEE (reference sequence). As DNA, the CDR3 is TGTGCCAGCAGCTTGGCGGGGGGAACTAACACCGGGGAGCTGTTTTTT. It translates to CASSLAGGTNTGELFF.

This chain uses TRBV5-1 with TRBJ2-2; 8 positions match TRBD2. This CDR3 is 15 amino acids long. Germline trimming cut 0 bases from V and 9 bases from J; bases unmatched to any gene: 7. Germline CDR1 is SGHRS and CDR2 is YFSETQ. CDR3 sequence: CASSLVTSGPRELFF. In nucleotides, the CDR3 is TGCGCCAGCAGCTTGGTTACTAGCGGCCCCCGGGAGCTGTTTTTT.

V usage is TRBV5-1 and J usage is TRBJ2-5, with 15 bases that match TRBD2. With V trimmed by 4 bases and J by 5 bases, 6 bases remained unmatched. Germline V gene sequence: CDR1 SGHRS, CDR2 YFSETQ. The CDR3 consists of 16 residues. The CDR3 protein is CASSPPGLAGGETQYF. The CDR3 DNA is TGCGCCAGCAGCCCACCTGGACTAGCGGGGGGGGAGACCCAGTACTTC.

The chain carries TRBV7-9 and TRBJ2-2; 9 positions agree with TRBD2. The ends lost 2 bases at V and 0 bases at J; junction bases unmatched: 7. CDR3 length: 18 residues. The germline CDR1 and CDR2 sequences are SEHNR and FQNEAQ (reference sequence). The CDR3 region has the DNA TGTGCCAGCAGCTTAAAAAGCGGGGGGCCATCGAACACCGGGGAGCTGTTTTTT. Its translation is CASSLKSGGPSNTGELFF.

The chain combines TRBV28 with TRBJ2-5; D assignment may be TRBD1 or TRBD2 (5 bases each). CDR3 size: 15 residues. Germline-derived CDR1 and CDR2 are MDHEN and SYDVKM. V was clipped by 7 bases and J by 0 bases, with 15 bases between them. The CDR3 sequence is CASTGTTNHQETQYF. The CDR3 bases are TGTGCCAGCACCGGGACCACGAATCACCAAGAGACCCAGTACTTC.

This rearrangement joins TRBV5-1 to TRBJ1-4, with a weak D call TRBD1 (6 bases). V lost 1 base and J lost 0, with 10 bases in between. The germline CDR1 and CDR2 sequences are SGHRS and YFSETQ. The CDR3 covers 16 residues. The CDR3 region has the DNA TGCGCCAGCAGCTTGAGGACAGTCGCAACTAATGAAAAACTGTTTTTT. Protein product: CASSLRTVATNEKLFF.

This chain links TRBV6-2 or TRBV6-3 with TRBJ1-3; D is ambiguous. In germline, CDR1 is MNHEY, CDR2 SVGEGT. Trimming removed 4 bases from V and 1 base from J, with 11 bases in between. The CDR3 loop spans 15 amino acids. CDR3 residues: CASSLGSLSGNTIYF. DNA for the CDR3: TGTGCCAGCAGTTTGGGGAGTCTATCTGGAAACACCATATATTTT.